The 5 T cell receptor beta chains presented below share a single source sample, sequenced in a study of cytomegalovirus exposure and HLA in healthy donors. 60 Vbeta and 13 Jbeta primers were used in PCR. Produced via immunoSEQ multiplex PCR; TCRdb's table is partial and in-frame only. The sample has about 160,000 clones, about three quarters seen once. The sequenced material came from PBMCs. These TCRs come from a female donor in good health and CMV-seronegative.

This chain joins TRBV10-3 and TRBJ2-3, with a weak D call TRBD1 (6 bases). Germline values: CDR1 ENHRY, CDR2 SYGVKD. Trimming left V 6 bases short and J 1 base short, with 11 bases between. This CDR3 has 14 amino acids. CDR3 nucleotides: TGTGCCATCAGCAGGGGAAGGGGCACAGATACGCAGTATTTT. It yields the protein CAISRGRGTDTQYF.

Here the CDR3 reads CASSRTGVDPPGGNSPLHF. The DNA for the CDR3 is TGCGCCAGCAGCAGGACAGGGGTCGACCCACCGGGAGGTAATTCACCCCTCCACTTT. The gene calls are TRBV5-1 and TRBJ1-6, with 9 bases aligning to TRBD1. CDR1 and CDR2 from the germline V gene are SGHRS and YFSETQ. Unmatched junction bases numbered 17, after V lost 4 bases and J lost 6 bases. The CDR3 contains 19 residues. Together with reference TRBV5-1 and TRBJ1-6, the CDR3 gives the full variable domain: KAGVTQTPRYLIKTRGQQVTLSCSPISGHRSVSWYQQTPGQGLQFLFEYFSETQRNKGNFPGRFSGRQFSNSRSEMNVSTLELGDSALYLCASSRTGVDPPGGNSPLHFGNGTRLTVT.

This rearrangement joins TRBV2 to TRBJ2-5; 7 nucleotides agree with TRBD2. The CDR3 has 15 amino acids. The germline V gene encodes CDR1 SNHLY and CDR2 FYNNEI. The trim removed 0 bases at V and 3 bases at J, leaving 4 bases unmatched. The CDR3 nucleotides read TGTGCCAGCAGTGAAGCGTTTGCGGGGGAAGAGACCCAGTACTTC. Protein product: CASSEAFAGEETQYF.

The V call is TRBV10-1, the J call TRBJ2-3, with TRBD2 as a possible D gene (6 bases). The V and J ends lost 2 bases and 6 bases respectively, with 12 bases between them. The CDR3 consists of 14 residues. Germline V lookup: CDR1 WNHNN, CDR2 SYGVQD (reference sequence). Written as DNA, the CDR3 is TGCGCCAGCAGTGAGCCTGGGACTTCGGATACGCAGTATTTT. It encodes CASSEPGTSDTQYF.

The chain is built from TRBV30 and TRBJ1-2; TRBD1 agrees at 7 bases. CDR1 GTSNPN and CDR2 SVGIG come from the germline V gene (reference sequence). The CDR3 length is 12 residues. After removal of 5 bases from V and 13 bases from J, the junction contained 13 bases not matched to a gene. CDR3 residues: CAWETPTGFFTF. The CDR3 bases are TGTGCCTGGGAAACCCCGACAGGGTTTTTCACCTTC. Based on the CDR3 plus reference TRBV30 and TRBJ1-2, the full variable domain is SQTIHQWPATLVQPVGSPLSLECTVEGTSNPNLYWYRQAAGRGLQLLFYSVGIGQISSEVPQNLSASRPQDRQFILSSKKLLLSDSGFYLCAWETPTGFFTFGSGTRLTVV.